The 6 T cell receptor beta chains below all came from one sample that was sequenced in a study of blood T cell repertoires in COVID-19. Produced via immunoSEQ multiplex PCR; TCRdb's table is partial and in-frame only. The top ten clones hold approximately 19% of a sample with 50,000 to 70,000 clones, 84% of them seen once. Sequencing used peripheral blood. The receptors derive from a man between 65 and 85 years old with active COVID-19.

This clone was picked up a small number of times. The rearrangement links TRBV15 to TRBJ2-3; 8 positions agree with TRBD1. The CDR3 is 17 amino acids. V lost 1 base and J lost 3; bases outside the gene matches: 9. Germline V gene lookup returns CDR1 LNHNV and CDR2 YYDKDF (reference sequence). CDR3 nucleotide sequence: TGTGCCACCAGCAGAGGCTTTGCACAGGGGGAAACAGATACGCAGTATTTT. Its protein is CATSRGFAQGETDTQYF.

This chain links TRBV5-5 with TRBJ1-1; D is ambiguous. There are 15 residues in the CDR3. Germline CDR1 and CDR2: SGHKS and YYEKEE (reference sequence). The V and J ends lost 0 bases and 4 bases respectively, with 13 bases between them. In DNA form, the CDR3 reads TGTGCCAGCAGCTTGGAACTCGCGTTGAGCACTGAAGCTTTCTTT. Residues: CASSLELALSTEAFF.

This chain connects TRBV20-1 to TRBJ2-5; TRBD2 is a possible D gene (5 bases). V lost 3 bases and J lost 4, with 15 bases in between. Per germline, CDR1 DFQATT and CDR2 SNEGSKA (reference sequence). There are 14 residues in the CDR3. The CDR3 is CSASDGYGGETQYF. The CDR3 DNA follows: TGCAGTGCTAGTGATGGGTATGGAGGAGAGACCCAGTACTTC.

The chain combines TRBV7-2 with TRBJ1-5; no clear D. Trimming stripped 5 bases from V and 0 bases from J, with 11 bases between. The CDR3 length is 15 residues. Per the germline V gene, CDR1 is SGHTA and CDR2 is FQGNSA. CDR3 in amino acids: CASSPTFTSNQPQHF. Written as DNA, the CDR3 is TGTGCCAGCAGCCCCACATTTACTAGCAATCAGCCCCAGCATTTT. The whole variable domain, filled in from reference TRBV7-2 and TRBJ1-5, reads GAGVSQSPSNKVTEKGKDVELRCDPISGHTALYWYRQSLGQGLEFLIYFQGNSAPDKSGLPSDRFSAERTGGSVSTLTIQRTQQEDSAVYLCASSPTFTSNQPQHFGDGTRLSIL.

This clone was picked up one time. This chain uses TRBV24-1 with TRBJ2-1; a weak D match, TRBD2 (6 bases). The CDR3 length is 13 residues. Germline values: CDR1 KGHDR, CDR2 SFDVKD. V shed 4 bases and J shed 7 bases, with 10 bases lying between them. DNA for the CDR3: TGTGCCACCAGTGAAATACGGGGGAATGAGCAGTTCTTC. Translation: CATSEIRGNEQFF.

The DNA of the CDR3 is TGTGCCAGCAGTTTATCTGGGGGCACCTACAATGAGCAGTTCTTC. Translation gives CASSLSGGTYNEQFF. J is TRBJ2-1 and V is TRBV27; D possibly corresponds to TRBD1 (6 bases). Deletions cut 0 bases from V and 2 bases from J, with 8 bases between. Germline V gene sequence: CDR1 MNHEY, CDR2 SMNVEV (reference sequence). The CDR3 contains 15 residues.